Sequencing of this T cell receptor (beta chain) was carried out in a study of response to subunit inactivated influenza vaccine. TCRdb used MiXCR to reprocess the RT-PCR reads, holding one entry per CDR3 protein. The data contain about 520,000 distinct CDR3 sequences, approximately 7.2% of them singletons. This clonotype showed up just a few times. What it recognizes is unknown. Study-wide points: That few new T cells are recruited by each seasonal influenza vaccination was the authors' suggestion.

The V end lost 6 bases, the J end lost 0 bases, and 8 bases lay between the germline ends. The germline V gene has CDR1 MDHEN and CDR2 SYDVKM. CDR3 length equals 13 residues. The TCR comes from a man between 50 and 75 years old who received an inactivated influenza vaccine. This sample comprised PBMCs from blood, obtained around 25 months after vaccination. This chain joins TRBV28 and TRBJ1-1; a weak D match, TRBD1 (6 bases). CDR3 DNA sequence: TGTGCCAGCAGGACAGGTATGAACACTGAAGCTTTCTTT. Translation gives CASRTGMNTEAFF.